This T cell receptor (beta chain) was recorded in a study of shared clonotypes between healthy human individuals. Study-wide results and limits: A handful of donors showed sharing of 4.5% to 6% of naive CD4 clonotypes. Compared with memory subsets, naive subsets generally had larger estimated richness. Sorted-subset samples were not fully sequenced, rarefaction indicated.

The assay was immunoSEQ multiplex PCR, and TCRdb's table has in-frame clones only and misses some. The table shows over 800,000 clones, with 85% to 95% occurring only once. Naivety among CD8 cells was defined by CD45RO negativity and positive CCR7 selection, thereby excluding terminally differentiated effector memory CD45RA+ cells. The donor cohort consisted entirely of Caucasian adults residing in Nashville, Tennessee. V lost 0 bases and J lost 4, with 4 bases in between. The CDR3 loop spans 13 amino acids. Germline V lookup: CDR1 SGHVS, CDR2 FNYEAQ. About this clone: What it recognizes is unknown. The same CDR3 can be traced to other DNA sequences in this sample.

The source of this sequence is a man aged 25 to 40 in good health. The sequenced sample was naive CD8+ T cells sorted from blood. This sequence joins TRBV7-6 and TRBJ2-1; no reliable D call. The DNA of the CDR3 is TGTGCCAGCAGCTTAGCCCTTTACAATGAGCAGTTCTTC. This codes for CASSLALYNEQFF.